These 14 T cell receptor beta chains were sequenced from one sample in a study of blood T cell repertoires in COVID-19 (dated by TCRdb to the early 2020s). Receptors were amplified or captured by the immunoSEQ multiplex PCR assay. As stored in TCRdb, this immuneACCESS dataset retains in-frame rearrangements with V and J assigned. A fraction of the clones does not appear; measured against another copy, unresolved V genes explain less than half of the discrepancy, and the remainder lacks a known reason. A total of fewer than 250,000 clones appear in this sample, 83% of them only once. 3% to 4.5% of the sample is held by the ten biggest clonotypes. Source material: PBMCs or T cells enriched from blood (not recorded which). These receptor sequences come from a middle-aged woman who had been exposed to COVID-19.

The genes are TRBV18 and TRBJ2-1; TRBD2 agrees at 10 bases. The V gene end was trimmed by 3 bases and the J gene end by 4 bases; junction bases not matched to a gene: 6. Germline V gene lookup returns CDR1 KGHSH and CDR2 LQKENI. The CDR3 covers 16 residues. For the CDR3, the DNA is TGTGCCAGCTCACCCTCACTAGCGGGAAATTACAATGAGCAGTTCTTC. Translation: CASSPSLAGNYNEQFF.

The sample holds one count of this clone. The V gene is TRBV5-1, the J gene TRBJ1-2; D gene unclear. Germline V CDR1 and CDR2: SGHRS, YFSETQ. Trimming stripped 0 bases from V and 8 bases from J, with 14 bases between. The CDR3 runs to 14 residues. This CDR3 is CASSLATWETGYTF. The CDR3 DNA sequence: TGCGCCAGCAGCTTGGCCACCTGGGAGACCGGCTACACCTTC. Filled out from reference TRBV5-1 and TRBJ1-2, the complete variable domain reads KAGVTQTPRYLIKTRGQQVTLSCSPISGHRSVSWYQQTPGQGLQFLFEYFSETQRNKGNFPGRFSGRQFSNSRSEMNVSTLELGDSALYLCASSLATWETGYTFGSGTRLTVV.

V is TRBV7-2 and J is TRBJ1-2, with D perhaps matching TRBD1 (6 bases). With 4 bases removed from V and 1 base from J, the gap between germline ends came to 25 bases. This CDR3 comprises 19 residues. From germline, CDR1 is SGHTA and CDR2 FQGNSA. The CDR3 DNA follows: TGTGCCAGCAGCTCCCGATCAACCACGGGACGAGGGGGTAACTATGGCTACACCTTC. Amino acid sequence: CASSSRSTTGRGGNYGYTF.

V usage is TRBV15 and J usage is TRBJ2-5; 7 bases align to TRBD1. Germline values: CDR1 LNHNV, CDR2 YYDKDF (reference sequence). The CDR3 runs 15 residues. V lost 0 bases, J lost 5 bases, and 6 bases stayed unmatched. CDR3 residues: CATSRDQGEEETQYF. CDR3 sequence (DNA): TGTGCCACCAGCAGAGACCAGGGGGAAGAGGAGACCCAGTACTTC.

This chain links TRBV3-1 (or the pseudogene TRBV3-2) with TRBJ1-5, with D tentatively TRBD1 (6 bases). V lost 3 bases, J lost 1 base, and 13 bases lay in between. The CDR3 spans 16 residues. From germline, CDR1 is LGHDT and CDR2 YNNKEL (reference sequence). CDR3 nucleotide sequence: TGTGCCAGCAGCCACACCGCCAGGGGAAGCAATCAGCCCCAGCATTTT. Its translation: CASSHTARGSNQPQHF.

The chain is built from TRBV5-4 and TRBJ1-1, with a weak D call TRBD1 (6 bases). Per germline, CDR1 SGHNT and CDR2 YYREEE (reference sequence). Trimming cost V 6 bases and J 1 base, with 10 bases left between them. There are 13 residues in the CDR3. The CDR3 protein is CASTQTGNTEAFF. The CDR3 coding sequence is TGTGCCAGCACCCAGACAGGGAACACTGAAGCTTTCTTT. The full variable domain, rest sourced from reference TRBV5-4 and TRBJ1-1, is ETGVTQSPTHLIKTRGQQVTLRCSSQSGHNTVSWYQQALGQGPQFIFQYYREEENGRGNFPPRFSGLQFPNYSSELNVNALELDDSALYLCASTQTGNTEAFFGQGTRLTVV.

The V gene is TRBV12-3 or TRBV12-4, the J gene TRBJ2-5; TRBD1 aligns across 7 bases. The CDR3 extends over 13 amino acids. With V trimmed by 6 bases and J by 3 bases, 4 bases remained unmatched. CDR3 in amino acids: CASSQGTEETQYF. As DNA, the CDR3 is TGTGCCAGCAGCCAAGGGACAGAAGAGACCCAGTACTTC.

V gene TRBV5-1 combines with J gene TRBJ2-1, with 13 bases matching TRBD2. The length of the CDR3 is 17 residues. V dropped 4 bases and J dropped 8; count of bases not matched to a gene: 12. Per the germline V gene, CDR1 is SGHRS and CDR2 is YFSETQ. CDR3 protein: CASSPGLAGTTRDEQFF. In DNA form, the CDR3 reads TGCGCCAGCAGCCCGGGACTAGCGGGGACCACAAGGGATGAGCAGTTCTTC.

The V gene is TRBV3-1 (or the pseudogene TRBV3-2), the J gene TRBJ1-5; D call uncertain. The CDR3 is made up of 16 amino acids. Trimming removed 4 bases at V and 3 bases at J, with 16 bases between. From germline, CDR1 is LGHDT and CDR2 YNNKEL (reference sequence). The CDR3 coding sequence is TGTGCCAGCAGCCCGAACAACCACCCCCCCAATCAGCCCCAGCATTTT. Translating it yields CASSPNNHPPNQPQHF.

In its sample, this clone was seen a few times. The genes are TRBV12-5 and TRBJ2-1; 8 bases are a match to TRBD2. J gave up 9 bases and V 1 base, and 2 bases lay outside the gene matches. Germline V gives CDR1 LGHNT, CDR2 FRNRAP. The CDR3 contains 13 residues. DNA of the CDR3: TGTGCTAGTGGTTTGGAGGGACTAGGTGAGCAGTTCTTC. Amino acids: CASGLEGLGEQFF. Supplemented by reference TRBV12-5 and TRBJ2-1, the full variable domain reads DARVTQTPRHKVTEMGQEVTMRCQPILGHNTVFWYRQTMMQGLELLAYFRNRAPLDDSGMPKDRFSAEMPDATLATLKIQPSEPRDSAVYFCASGLEGLGEQFFGPGTRLTVL.

The sample holds one count of this clone. The chain uses TRBV29-1 and TRBJ2-7, with TRBD1 as a possible D gene (7 bases). CDR3 size: 12 residues. Germline values: CDR1 SQVTM, CDR2 ANQGSEA. V was cut by 6 bases and J by 4 bases, with 13 bases left in between. The CDR3: CSVCGTAYEQYF. The CDR3 DNA reads TGCAGCGTCTGCGGGACAGCGTACGAGCAGTACTTC.

The J gene is TRBJ1-6, the V gene TRBV12-2; the table's D call, TRBD1, has no DNA check behind it. TRBV12-2 is a pseudogene segment. This CDR3 comprises 18 residues. The CDR3 DNA follows: TGTGCAAGTCGCTCCTACCGGGACAGGGAGAATGGTAATTCACCCCTCCACTTT. It codes for CASRSYRDRENGNSPLHF.

This clone was detected a few times. The genes are TRBV7-9 and TRBJ1-6; weak D call: TRBD1 (5 bases). Germline CDR1 SEHNR, CDR2 FQNEAQ (reference sequence). V was cut by 5 bases and J by 6 bases, with 20 bases left in between. This CDR3 is 17 amino acids long. CDR3 in DNA: TGTGCCAGCAGCCCCCAGTCACTCGGGGGGATTAATTCACCCCTCCACTTT. It translates to CASSPQSLGGINSPLHF.

The chain links TRBV19 to TRBJ1-3, with 7 positions matching TRBD1. This CDR3 has 16 residues. With V trimmed by 5 bases and J by 4 bases, 11 bases remained unmatched. Germline assignment: CDR1 LNHDA and CDR2 SQIVND (reference sequence). The CDR3 DNA reads as TGTGCCAGTAGTGCCCGACAGGGACTAGTCGGAAACACCATATATTTT. Translating it yields CASSARQGLVGNTIYF.